These 26 T cell receptor beta chains share one sample of origin, sequenced in a study of blood T cells in healthy people across ages. Using a J-beta primer mix together with a sample-barcoded 5' primer, a second PCR was run for roughly 6 to 12 cycles. MiXCR, applied by TCRdb to the 5' RACE reads, yields one record per CDR3 protein. The sample carries about a million distinct CDR3 sequences, approximately 49% recorded once. Sequencing was done on a sample of blood. Every receptor here comes from a man aged 30-40 years in good health.

The V call is TRBV20-1, the J call TRBJ1-5; 8 bases agree with TRBD1. CDR1 and CDR2 from the germline V gene are DFQATT and SNEGSKA (reference sequence). The CDR3 spans 16 residues. Trimming removed 3 bases from V and 0 bases from J; junction bases left unmatched: 7. The CDR3 is CSASEGQVFSNQPQHF. The CDR3 DNA is TGCAGTGCTAGTGAGGGACAGGTTTTTAGCAATCAGCCCCAGCATTTT.

Comments on this clonotype: One end of the junction varies from germline; a read error may be responsible. The CDR3 DNA is TGTGCCCGCAGCGTTAGTAGCGGGACCGGGGAGCTGTTTTTT. Translation: CARSVSSGTGELFF. The chain employs TRBV9 and TRBJ2-2, with 7 bases that match TRBD2. Germline values: CDR1 SGDLS, CDR2 YYNGEE. The length of the CDR3 is 14 residues.

This chain links TRBV6-5 with TRBJ2-5; 7 positions match TRBD2. The J call may not be correct, given that the DNA end is closer to TRBJ2-7. The length of the CDR3 is 15 residues. Looked up from germline, CDR1 is MNHEY and CDR2 is SVGAGI. CDR3 residues: CASRLGRAGIYEQYF. In DNA form, the CDR3 reads TGTGCCAGCCGGTTAGGACGAGCGGGGATTTACGAGCAGTACTTC.

The CDR3 protein is CSCAKGLAGFRRDEQFF. The CDR3 DNA follows: TGCAGTTGCGCGAAGGGACTAGCGGGATTCAGGCGGGATGAGCAGTTCTTC. V and J are TRBV20-1 and TRBJ2-1; 13 nucleotides line up with TRBD2. CDR3 length: 17 residues. The germline CDR1 and CDR2 sequences are DFQATT and SNEGSKA (reference sequence). V was pared by 8 bases and J by 8 bases, with 18 bases of the junction left unmatched.

The chain is built from TRBV20-1 and TRBJ2-3; D unclear. The germline V and J ends were trimmed by 5 bases and 6 bases, with 9 bases remaining between them. The germline V gene encodes CDR1 DFQATT and CDR2 SNEGSKA (reference sequence). CDR3 length equals 11 residues. This CDR3 reads CSAHPRDTQYF. The CDR3 nucleotides are TGCAGTGCTCATCCCCGGGATACGCAGTATTTT.

The DNA for the CDR3 is TGTGCCAGCAGCCAAGATACGACAGTCCAAGAGACCCAGTACTTC. This gives the protein CASSQDTTVQETQYF. The rearrangement links TRBV4-2 to TRBJ2-5; a weak D match, TRBD1 (5 bases). Germline assignment: CDR1 LGHNA and CDR2 YNFKEQ. V shed 0 bases and J shed 1 base, with 9 bases lying between them. CDR3 length: 15 amino acids.

This rearrangement joins TRBV6-2 or TRBV6-3 to TRBJ1-1; TRBD1 matches 8 bases. The length of the CDR3 is 13 residues. The J segment lost 6 bases and the V segment lost 5 bases, leaving 5 bases of the junction unmatched. CDR1 and CDR2 from the germline V gene are MNHEY and SVGEGT. This CDR3 reads CASSRTGIPEAFF. CDR3 DNA sequence: TGTGCCAGCAGTAGGACAGGGATCCCTGAAGCTTTCTTT.

The J gene is TRBJ2-5, the V gene TRBV18, with D possibly matching TRBD1 (6 bases). Germline V lookup: CDR1 KGHSH, CDR2 LQKENI. The ends were cut back, 4 bases at V and 4 bases at J, with 16 bases in the middle. The CDR3 has 15 amino acids. The CDR3 spells CASSRDLQGGETQYF. The CDR3 region has the DNA TGTGCCAGCTCACGGGACCTACAGGGCGGAGAGACCCAGTACTTC.

The rearrangement joins TRBV7-2 to TRBJ1-4; D possibly corresponds to TRBD1 (6 bases). CDR3 length: 14 amino acids. The V end lost 3 bases, the J end lost 8 bases, and 13 bases lay between the germline ends. Looked up from germline, CDR1 is SGHTA and CDR2 is FQGNSA. Here the CDR3 reads CASSLEGGWEKLFF. The CDR3 coding sequence is TGTGCCAGCAGCTTGGAAGGGGGGTGGGAAAAACTGTTTTTT.

This chain links TRBV2 with TRBJ1-5, with unresolved D. Germline-derived CDR1 and CDR2 are SNHLY and FYNNEI. Between the trimmed V and J ends, which lost 7 bases and 1 base, there was a span of 14 bases. The CDR3 runs to 15 residues. The CDR3 DNA reads as TGTGCCAGCACCTCGGGAGGTGGGAGCAATCAGCCCCAGCATTTT. This codes for CASTSGGGSNQPQHF.

In its sample, this clonotype was seen a few times. The V gene is TRBV12-3 or TRBV12-4, the J gene TRBJ2-5; the D gene is possibly TRBD1 (6 bases). V dropped 6 bases and J dropped 2 bases, with 13 bases sitting between them. The CDR3 length is 14 residues. In nucleotides, the CDR3 is TGTGCCAGCAGAACCGGGACATCACAAGAGACCCAGTACTTC. This sequence encodes CASRTGTSQETQYF.

This clonotype was counted between two and nine times. The gene calls are TRBV3-1 and TRBJ2-1, with unresolved D. The CDR3 totals 13 residues. Trimming removed 0 bases from V and 8 bases from J, with 8 bases in between. Germline loops: CDR1 LGHDT, CDR2 YNNKEL (reference sequence). The CDR3 bases are TGTGCCAGCAGCCAAGATCTGACTGATGAGCAGTTCTTC. Translation gives CASSQDLTDEQFF.

This clonotype was seen more than once but under ten times. V usage is TRBV4-2 and J usage is TRBJ2-1; 15 bases fit TRBD2. V trimming: 4 bases; J trimming: 8 bases; junction bases outside the gene matches: 6. Germline V gene lookup returns CDR1 LGHNA and CDR2 YNFKEQ. The CDR3 length is 16 residues. CDR3 in amino acids: CASSLGLAGGPDEQFF. CDR3 coding DNA: TGTGCCAGCAGCCTTGGACTAGCGGGGGGGCCGGATGAGCAGTTCTTC.

The chain has TRBV5-5 and TRBJ1-1; D ambiguous. This CDR3 is built from 15 residues. Trimming removed 0 bases from V and 3 bases from J, with 12 bases in between. Germline V gives CDR1 SGHKS, CDR2 YYEKEE (reference sequence). In DNA, the CDR3 is TGTGCCAGCAGCTTGGAAAGGGTCGGGGACACTGAAGCTTTCTTT. Translated, it gives CASSLERVGDTEAFF.

This chain uses TRBV13 with TRBJ1-3; perhaps TRBD1 as D (5 bases). The CDR3 sequence is 14 residues long. Trimming cost V 5 bases and J 8 bases, with 16 bases left between them. Germline V lookup: CDR1 PRHDT, CDR2 FYEKMQ (reference sequence). CDR3 bases: TGTGCCAGCAGCCCCGAAGGGGTCTCAGACACCATATATTTT. It specifies CASSPEGVSDTIYF.

The gene calls are TRBV7-9 and TRBJ1-4; 11 bases align to TRBD1. The CDR3 loop spans 16 amino acids. The ends lost 3 bases at V and 7 bases at J; junction bases unmatched: 7. Germline V lookup: CDR1 SEHNR, CDR2 FQNEAQ (reference sequence). The CDR3 DNA follows: TGTGCCAGCAGCTTGGCCTCTGGGACAGGGGGTGAAAAACTGTTTTTT. Residues: CASSLASGTGGEKLFF.

This clonotype was detected only a few times. This chain links TRBV21-1 with TRBJ2-7; the table calls TRBD1, which could not be checked here. TRBV21-1 is classified as a pseudogene. The CDR3 has 14 residues. For the CDR3, the DNA is TGTGCCAGCAGCAGATGGACAGAAACCTACGAGCAGTACTTC. Its translation is CASSRWTETYEQYF.

J is TRBJ2-7 and V is TRBV28; D perhaps matches TRBD2 (5 bases). Germline CDR1 and CDR2: MDHEN and SYDVKM. The CDR3 covers 14 residues. Trimming cost V 5 bases and J 1 base, with 12 bases left between them. CDR3 nucleotide sequence: TGTGCCAGCAGTCCCACGGGGTGGTCCTACGAGCAGTACTTC. Amino acid sequence: CASSPTGWSYEQYF.

There are a few counts of this clonotype. The chain uses TRBV4-2 and TRBJ2-7; 11 positions match TRBD2. Germline CDR1 and CDR2: LGHNA and YNFKEQ. CDR3 size: 16 residues. The ends lost 3 bases at V and 0 bases at J; junction bases unmatched: 4. The CDR3 DNA reads TGTGCCAGCAGCCAGTCTAGCGGGGGGACCTCCTACGAGCAGTACTTC. It yields the protein CASSQSSGGTSYEQYF.

The V gene is TRBV10-3, the J gene TRBJ2-7; perhaps TRBD1 as D (6 bases). Germline CDR1 is ENHRY and CDR2 is SYGVKD. This CDR3 is 14 amino acids long. Trimming took 1 base from V and 0 from J, leaving 7 bases between them. In DNA, the CDR3 is TGTGCCATCAGTGAGTGGACAGCCTCCTACGAGCAGTACTTC. Its translation is CAISEWTASYEQYF.

The gene calls are TRBV7-9 and TRBJ1-4; no definite D call. This CDR3 spans 15 amino acids. The V gene lost 1 base and the J gene lost 0 bases, with 6 bases spanning the gap. CDR1 SEHNR and CDR2 FQNEAQ come from the germline V gene (reference sequence). CDR3 sequence (DNA): TGTGCCAGCAGCTTAGTTCGGTCAACTAATGAAAAACTGTTTTTT. Translating it yields CASSLVRSTNEKLFF.

The CDR3 sequence: CASSLGGWTGGDTEAFF. CDR3 sequence (DNA): TGTGCCAGCAGTTTAGGGGGCTGGACAGGGGGGGACACTGAAGCTTTCTTT. This chain connects TRBV27 to TRBJ1-1; 10 bases are a match to TRBD1. V trimming: 2 bases; J trimming: 3 bases; junction bases outside the gene matches: 9. Germline V CDR1 and CDR2: MNHEY, SMNVEV (reference sequence). The CDR3 extends over 17 amino acids.

V is TRBV28 and J is TRBJ2-3; 10 bases match TRBD2. This CDR3 region has 15 residues. J gave up 4 bases and V 11 bases, and 12 bases lay outside the gene matches. Germline lookup yields CDR1 MDHEN and CDR2 SYDVKM. CDR3 sequence reads: CAESPSGGRADTQYF. As DNA, the CDR3 is TGTGCCGAGTCCCCTAGCGGGGGCAGGGCAGATACGCAGTATTTT. Filled out from reference TRBV28 and TRBJ2-3, the complete variable domain reads DVKVTQSSRYLVKRTGEKVFLECVQDMDHENMFWYRQDPGLGLRLIYFSYDVKMKEKGDIPEGYSVSREKKERFSLILESASTNQTSMYLCAESPSGGRADTQYFGPGTRLTVL.

This clonotype has just a few counts. The chain couples TRBV4-2 to TRBJ2-7; D is undetermined. This CDR3 is built from 16 residues. V was shortened by 0 bases and J by 3 bases, with 15 bases between the two germline ends. Germline-derived CDR1 and CDR2 are LGHNA and YNFKEQ. CDR3 residues: CASSQEHPDPDYEQYF. The DNA of the CDR3 is TGTGCCAGCAGCCAAGAGCATCCGGACCCCGACTACGAGCAGTACTTC.

The V gene is TRBV11-2, the J gene TRBJ2-1, with 13 bases that match TRBD2. Germline loops: CDR1 SGHAT, CDR2 FQNNGV. The CDR3 length is 16 residues. The V segment lost 2 bases and the J segment 7 bases; nucleotides outside the gene matches: 5. CDR3 region: CASSLTSGGAINEQFF. The DNA for the CDR3 is TGTGCCAGCAGCTTAACTAGCGGGGGGGCCATTAATGAGCAGTTCTTC.

The chain recombines TRBV20-1 with TRBJ2-7; possibly TRBD1 or TRBD2 for D (6 bases each). CDR1 and CDR2 (germline): DFQATT, SNEGSKA (reference sequence). The V and J ends lost 3 bases and 3 bases respectively, with 12 bases between them. CDR3 length: 13 amino acids. The CDR3 protein is CSARRDMIYEQYF. DNA for the CDR3: TGCAGTGCTAGGCGGGACATGATCTACGAGCAGTACTTC.